This T cell receptor beta chain was sequenced for a study of graft-versus-host responses after intestinal transplantation. The assay was immunoSEQ multiplex PCR, and TCRdb's table has in-frame clones only and misses some. Among roughly 13,000 clones, more than 25% were seen once, and the ten largest hold 2% to 3%. There are 14 residues in the CDR3. Germline V CDR1 and CDR2: MNHNY, SVGAGI (reference sequence). The trim removed 6 bases at V and 6 bases at J, leaving 4 bases unmatched. CFSE-labeled responder cells (200,000) were plated with 200,000 irradiated, violet-dye-labeled stimulator cells. Both CD3+CD4+ and CD3+CD8+ responders that were proliferating and CFSE-low underwent sorting after the reaction. This clone showed up just a few times. General study results and limits: The recipient marrow held GvH clones, and some of them showed up first in ileum or blood.

The source of this sequence is a human patient who received an intestinal transplant. The chain carries TRBV6-6 and TRBJ2-1; 11 bases fit TRBD2. The material was alloreactive CD8+ T cells from a mixed lymphocyte reaction culture, obtained before intestinal transplant. Subset defined: CFSE-low proliferating T cells sorted from roughly six-day pre-transplant mixed lymphocyte reaction (GvH or HvG direction). The CDR3 spells CASRISGRANEQFF. CDR3 DNA: TGTGCCAGCAGAATTAGCGGGAGGGCCAATGAGCAGTTCTTC.